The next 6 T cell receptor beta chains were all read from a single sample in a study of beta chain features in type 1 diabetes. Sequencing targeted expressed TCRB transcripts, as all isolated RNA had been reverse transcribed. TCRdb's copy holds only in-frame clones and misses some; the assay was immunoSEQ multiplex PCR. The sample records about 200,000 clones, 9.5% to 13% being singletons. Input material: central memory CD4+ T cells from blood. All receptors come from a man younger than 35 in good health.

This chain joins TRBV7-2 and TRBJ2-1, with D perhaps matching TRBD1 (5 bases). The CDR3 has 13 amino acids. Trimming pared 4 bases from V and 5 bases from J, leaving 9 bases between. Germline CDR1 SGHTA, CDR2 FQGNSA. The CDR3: CASSWSRDNEQFF. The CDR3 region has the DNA TGTGCCAGCAGCTGGAGCAGGGACAATGAGCAGTTCTTC.

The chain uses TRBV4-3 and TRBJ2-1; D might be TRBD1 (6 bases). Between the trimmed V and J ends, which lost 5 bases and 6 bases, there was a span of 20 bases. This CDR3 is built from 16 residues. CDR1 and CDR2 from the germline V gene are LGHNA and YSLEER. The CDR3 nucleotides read TGCGCCAGCAGCACCCCGACAGGTGGGTTCGGCAATGAGCAGTTCTTC. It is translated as CASSTPTGGFGNEQFF.

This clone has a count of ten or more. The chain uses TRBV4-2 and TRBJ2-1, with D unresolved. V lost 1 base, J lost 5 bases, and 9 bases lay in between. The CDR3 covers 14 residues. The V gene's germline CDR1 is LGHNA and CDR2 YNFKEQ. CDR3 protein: CASSQVQQNNEQFF. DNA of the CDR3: TGTGCCAGCAGCCAAGTACAACAGAACAATGAGCAGTTCTTC.

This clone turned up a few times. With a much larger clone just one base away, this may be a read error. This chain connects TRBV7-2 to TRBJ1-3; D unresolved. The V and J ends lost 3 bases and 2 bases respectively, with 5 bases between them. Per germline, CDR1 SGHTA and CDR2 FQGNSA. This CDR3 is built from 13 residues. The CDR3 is CASSFSAGNTIYF. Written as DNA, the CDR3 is TGTGCCAGCAGCTTCTCCGCTGGAAACACCATATATTTT.

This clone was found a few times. CDR3 residues: CASSLSGSESQYF. CDR3 DNA sequence: TGTGCCAGCAGCTTGAGCGGGAGCGAGTCGCAGTACTTC. The chain uses TRBV7-9 and TRBJ2-5, with 8 bases that match TRBD2. From germline, CDR1 is SEHNR and CDR2 FQNEAQ (reference sequence). The J segment lost 11 bases and the V segment lost 3 bases, leaving 8 bases of the junction unmatched. The CDR3 is made up of 13 amino acids. The full variable domain, its missing parts supplied by reference TRBV7-9 and TRBJ2-5, is DTGVSQNPRHKITKRGQNVTFRCDPISEHNRLYWYRQTLGQGPEFLTYFQNEAQLEKSRLLSDRFSAERPKGSFSTLEIQRTEQGDSAMYLCASSLSGSESQYFGPGTRLLVL.

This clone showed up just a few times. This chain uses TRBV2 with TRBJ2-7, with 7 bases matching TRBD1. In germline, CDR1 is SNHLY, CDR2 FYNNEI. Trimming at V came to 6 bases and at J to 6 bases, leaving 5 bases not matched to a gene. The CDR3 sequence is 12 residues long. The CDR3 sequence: CASRGTAGEQYF. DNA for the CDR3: TGTGCCAGCAGGGGGACAGCCGGCGAGCAGTACTTC.